This passage covers 19 T cell receptor beta chains from one sample sequenced in a study of lymphopenia after photon versus proton radiotherapy. Data came from immunoSEQ multiplex PCR; TCRdb stores just in-frame clones and leaves some out. The data show 22,000 or so clones, roughly 91% seen once. Sequencing was performed on peripheral blood, taken from a patient treated with proton-based radiotherapy. The receptor set was obtained from a woman in her seventies with pancreatic cancer. Some clones in this sample may be carry-over from other donors' samples.

J is TRBJ1-4 and V is TRBV18; D not resolved. The V gene lost 0 bases and the J gene lost 7 bases, with 9 bases spanning the gap. The CDR3 consists of 14 residues. Germline V gene sequence: CDR1 KGHSH, CDR2 LQKENI. The CDR3 protein is CASSPPLGSEKLFF. The CDR3 nucleotides read TGTGCCAGCTCACCACCTCTAGGCAGTGAAAAACTGTTTTTT.

This rearrangement joins TRBV5-1 to TRBJ1-1, with TRBD1 as a possible D gene (5 bases). V was pared by 4 bases and J by 1 base, with 8 bases between. Germline lookup yields CDR1 SGHRS and CDR2 YFSETQ. The CDR3 consists of 13 residues. CDR3 DNA: TGCGCCAGCAGCAGTCAGGGGAACACTGAAGCTTTCTTT. Protein product: CASSSQGNTEAFF. Full variable domain (remainder filled in from reference TRBV5-1 and TRBJ1-1): KAGVTQTPRYLIKTRGQQVTLSCSPISGHRSVSWYQQTPGQGLQFLFEYFSETQRNKGNFPGRFSGRQFSNSRSEMNVSTLELGDSALYLCASSSQGNTEAFFGQGTRLTVV.

This rearrangement joins TRBV11-3 to TRBJ2-1; no reliable D call. This CDR3 region has 13 residues. CDR1 is SGHNT and CDR2 is YENEEA in the germline V gene. The ends were cut back, 4 bases at V and 7 bases at J, with 11 bases in the middle. This CDR3 is CASSSQDPNEQFF. CDR3 coding DNA: TGTGCCAGCAGCTCCCAGGACCCTAATGAGCAGTTCTTC.

This sequence joins TRBV29-1 and TRBJ2-3, with 8 bases identical to TRBD2. With 5 bases clipped from V and 2 bases from J, the junction kept 9 bases outside the gene matches. Germline values: CDR1 SQVTM, CDR2 ANQGSEA. CDR3 size: 15 residues. The CDR3 reads CSVTRPGGPTDTQYF. CDR3 DNA: TGCAGCGTTACCCGTCCGGGAGGGCCCACAGATACGCAGTATTTT.

The chain is built from TRBV5-5 and TRBJ2-7; 7 nucleotides line up with TRBD2. Trimming cost V 4 bases and J 2 bases; bases outside gene matches: 9. Germline CDR1 SGHKS, CDR2 YYEKEE (reference sequence). The CDR3 runs 15 residues. CDR3 DNA: TGTGCCAGCAGCCAGGGAGGGGCCTATGCCTACGAGCAGTACTTC. Amino acids: CASSQGGAYAYEQYF.

This rearrangement joins TRBV7-2 to TRBJ2-7, with TRBD1 identical over 10 bases. V shed 5 bases, J shed 3 bases, and the junction held 4 bases outside the gene matches. CDR3 length: 14 residues. Germline V gene lookup returns CDR1 SGHTA and CDR2 FQGNSA. The CDR3 region is CASSLWTGGYEQYF. For the CDR3, the DNA is TGTGCCAGCAGCCTATGGACAGGGGGCTACGAGCAGTACTTC.

This chain uses TRBV5-4 with TRBJ2-1; D gene unclear. The CDR3 length is 15 residues. The germline V and J ends were trimmed by 5 bases and 7 bases, with 19 bases remaining between them. Per germline, CDR1 SGHNT and CDR2 YYREEE (reference sequence). In DNA, the CDR3 is TGTGCCAGCAGACAGTACCCGTCCGATTTGAATGAGCAGTTCTTC. Protein product: CASRQYPSDLNEQFF.

The V gene is TRBV9, the J gene TRBJ1-3; 10 bases are shared with TRBD1. CDR1 is SGDLS and CDR2 is YYNGEE in the germline V gene. The length of the CDR3 is 15 residues. The V segment lost 3 bases and the J segment 4 bases; nucleotides outside the gene matches: 4. CDR3 amino acids: CASSGQGASGNTIYF. The DNA for the CDR3 is TGTGCCAGCAGCGGACAGGGGGCGAGCGGAAACACCATATATTTT.

The rearrangement links TRBV11-2 to TRBJ2-7, with D uncertain. Looked up from germline, CDR1 is SGHAT and CDR2 is FQNNGV. The CDR3 sequence is 13 residues long. Trimming cost V 0 bases and J 6 bases, with 9 bases left between them. The CDR3: CASSLDPTGEQYF. CDR3 nucleotide sequence: TGTGCCAGCAGCTTAGACCCAACTGGCGAGCAGTACTTC.

J is TRBJ1-6 and V is TRBV27; D possibly corresponds to TRBD1 (5 bases). The germline gives CDR1 MNHEY, CDR2 SMNVEV (reference sequence). CDR3 size: 15 residues. Deletions cut 5 bases from V and 10 bases from J, with 18 bases between. The CDR3 nucleotides are TGTGCCAGCAGTCCCCCCGTGGGGAGGGGATCACCCCTCCACTTT. Amino acids: CASSPPVGRGSPLHF.

This clone was found a few times. The V gene is TRBV7-9, the J gene TRBJ1-1, with 7 bases matching TRBD1. The CDR3 has 15 amino acids. V lost 5 bases, J lost 3 bases, and 9 bases stayed unmatched. Germline lookup yields CDR1 SEHNR and CDR2 FQNEAQ (reference sequence). The CDR3 loop is CASSQLTGRDTEAFF. CDR3 DNA: TGTGCCAGCAGCCAGCTGACAGGGAGGGACACTGAAGCTTTCTTT.

The chain combines TRBV2 with TRBJ1-5; TRBD1 agrees at 9 bases. The CDR3 has 18 amino acids. Trimming at V came to 3 bases and at J to 9 bases, leaving 18 bases not matched to a gene. The germline CDR1 and CDR2 sequences are SNHLY and FYNNEI. This CDR3 is CASSDQPPGQGIRGPQHF. The CDR3 DNA sequence: TGTGCCAGCAGTGATCAGCCTCCGGGACAGGGAATTCGGGGGCCCCAGCATTTT.

The J gene is TRBJ2-7, the V gene TRBV5-1; 8 bases line up with TRBD1. This CDR3 has 17 residues. The V segment lost 5 bases and the J segment 3 bases; nucleotides outside the gene matches: 16. Looked up from germline, CDR1 is SGHRS and CDR2 is YFSETQ. The CDR3 sequence is CASSPGQGSLKGYEQYF. The CDR3 DNA reads as TGCGCCAGCAGTCCCGGACAGGGAAGCCTAAAGGGCTACGAGCAGTACTTC.

This clone turned up a few times. The V and J genes are TRBV19 and TRBJ2-1, with TRBD2 as a possible D gene (5 bases). Between the trimmed V and J ends, which lost 6 bases and 0 bases, there was a span of 15 bases. Germline CDR1 and CDR2: LNHDA and SQIVND (reference sequence). The CDR3 covers 16 residues. For the CDR3, the DNA is TGTGCCAGTAGCGTCCTGAGCGGTAGCTCCTACAATGAGCAGTTCTTC. Protein sequence: CASSVLSGSSYNEQFF.

The rearrangement links TRBV5-6 to TRBJ2-1, with 9 bases identical to TRBD2. The V gene end was trimmed by 0 bases and the J gene end by 2 bases; junction bases not matched to a gene: 0. In germline, CDR1 is SGHDT, CDR2 YYEEEE. This CDR3 comprises 15 residues. The CDR3 reads CASSLGLAAYNEQFF. The CDR3 region has the DNA TGTGCCAGCAGCTTGGGACTAGCGGCCTACAATGAGCAGTTCTTC. Full variable domain (missing parts from reference TRBV5-6 and TRBJ2-1): DAGVTQSPTHLIKTRGQQVTLRCSPKSGHDTVSWYQQALGQGPQFIFQYYEEEERQRGNFPDRFSGHQFPNYSSELNVNALLLGDSALYLCASSLGLAAYNEQFFGPGTRLTVL.

This clone came up once. V usage is TRBV6-6 and J usage is TRBJ2-1; 9 bases line up with TRBD2. J was trimmed by 2 bases and V by 4 bases; bases with no gene match: 0. CDR3 length: 14 residues. Per the germline V gene, CDR1 is MNHNY and CDR2 is SVGAGI (reference sequence). The CDR3 DNA is TGTGCCAGCAGTTCTAGCGGGACCTACAATGAGCAGTTCTTC. Translated, it gives CASSSSGTYNEQFF.

This chain links TRBV29-1 with TRBJ1-2; 7 nucleotides line up with TRBD1. V trimming: 3 bases; J trimming: 4 bases; junction bases outside the gene matches: 5. Germline CDR1 and CDR2: SQVTM and ANQGSEA. The CDR3 is 13 amino acids. The chain's CDR3 is CSVDGDRAYGYTF. The CDR3 DNA is TGCAGCGTTGATGGAGACAGGGCCTATGGCTACACCTTC.

V gene TRBV6-6 combines with J gene TRBJ2-5; 8 nucleotides match TRBD1. The better agreement between TRBJ2-7 and the DNA end casts doubt on the J call. CDR1 MNHNY and CDR2 SVGAGI come from the germline V gene (reference sequence). This CDR3 region has 15 residues. The CDR3 nucleotides read TGTGCCAGCAGTTACTACGGACAGGGCGCCTACGAGCAGTACTTC. This translates into CASSYYGQGAYEQYF.

The genes are TRBV18 and TRBJ1-1; D not resolved. Deletions cut 2 bases from V and 10 bases from J, with 8 bases between. CDR1 is KGHSH, CDR2 LQKENI, per germline. This CDR3 has 11 amino acids. The CDR3 nucleotides read TGTGCCAGCTCACCAGGAGGGTTAGCTTTCTTT. This sequence encodes CASSPGGLAFF.